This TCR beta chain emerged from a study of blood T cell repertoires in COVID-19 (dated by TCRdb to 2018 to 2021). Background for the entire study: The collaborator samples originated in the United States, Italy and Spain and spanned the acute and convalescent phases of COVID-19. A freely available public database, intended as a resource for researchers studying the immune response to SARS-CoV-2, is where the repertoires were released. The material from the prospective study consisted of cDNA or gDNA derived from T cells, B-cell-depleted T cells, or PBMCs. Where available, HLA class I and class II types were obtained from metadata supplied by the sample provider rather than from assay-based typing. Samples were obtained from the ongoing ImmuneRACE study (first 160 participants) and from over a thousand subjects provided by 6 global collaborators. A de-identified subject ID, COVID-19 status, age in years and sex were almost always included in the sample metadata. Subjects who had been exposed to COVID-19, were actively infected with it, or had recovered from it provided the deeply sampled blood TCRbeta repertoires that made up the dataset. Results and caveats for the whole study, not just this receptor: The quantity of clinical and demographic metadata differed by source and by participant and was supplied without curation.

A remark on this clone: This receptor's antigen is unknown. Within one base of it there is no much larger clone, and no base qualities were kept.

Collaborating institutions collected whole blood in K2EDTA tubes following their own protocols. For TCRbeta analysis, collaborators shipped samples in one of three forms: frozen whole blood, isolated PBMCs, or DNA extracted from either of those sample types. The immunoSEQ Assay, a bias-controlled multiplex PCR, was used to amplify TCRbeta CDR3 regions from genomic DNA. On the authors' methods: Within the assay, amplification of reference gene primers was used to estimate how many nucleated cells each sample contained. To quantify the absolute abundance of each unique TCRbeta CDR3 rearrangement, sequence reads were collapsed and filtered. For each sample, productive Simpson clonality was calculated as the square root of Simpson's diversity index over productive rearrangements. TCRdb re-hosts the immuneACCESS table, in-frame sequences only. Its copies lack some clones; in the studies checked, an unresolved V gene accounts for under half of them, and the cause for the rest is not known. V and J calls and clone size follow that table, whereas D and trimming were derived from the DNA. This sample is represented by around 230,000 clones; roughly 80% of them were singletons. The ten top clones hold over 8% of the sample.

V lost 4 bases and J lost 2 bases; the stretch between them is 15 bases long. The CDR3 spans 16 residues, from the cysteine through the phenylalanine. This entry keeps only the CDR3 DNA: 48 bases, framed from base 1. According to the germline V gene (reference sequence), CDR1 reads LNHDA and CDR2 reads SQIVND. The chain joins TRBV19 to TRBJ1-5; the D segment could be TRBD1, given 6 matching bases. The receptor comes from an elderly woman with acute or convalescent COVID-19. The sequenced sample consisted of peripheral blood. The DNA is TGTGCCAGTAGTACGGGGGGCCAGGGTCGCAATCAGCCCCAGCATTTT. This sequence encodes CASSTGGQGRNQPQHF. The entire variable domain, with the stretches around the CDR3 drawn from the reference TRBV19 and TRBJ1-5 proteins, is DGGITQSPKYLFRKEGQNVTLSCEQNLNHDAMYWYRQDPGQGLRLIYYSQIVNDFQKGDIAEGYSVSREKKESFPLTVTSAQKNPTAFYLCASSTGGQGRNQPQHFGDGTRLSIL.